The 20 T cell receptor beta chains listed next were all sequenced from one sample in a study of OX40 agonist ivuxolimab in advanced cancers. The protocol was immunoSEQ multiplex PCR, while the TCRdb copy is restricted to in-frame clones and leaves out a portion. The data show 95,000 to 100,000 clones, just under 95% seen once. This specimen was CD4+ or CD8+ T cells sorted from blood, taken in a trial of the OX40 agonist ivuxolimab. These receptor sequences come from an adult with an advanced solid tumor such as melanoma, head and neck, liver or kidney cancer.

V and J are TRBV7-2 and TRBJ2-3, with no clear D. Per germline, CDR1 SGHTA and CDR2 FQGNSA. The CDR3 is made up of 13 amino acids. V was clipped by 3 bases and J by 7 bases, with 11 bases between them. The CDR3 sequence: CASSFDLINTQYF. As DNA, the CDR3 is TGTGCCAGCAGCTTCGACCTTATAAATACGCAGTATTTT.

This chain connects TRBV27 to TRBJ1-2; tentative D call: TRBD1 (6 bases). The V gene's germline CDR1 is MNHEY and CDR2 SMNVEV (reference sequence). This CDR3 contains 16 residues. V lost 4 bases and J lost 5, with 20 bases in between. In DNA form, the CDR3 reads TGTGCCAGCAGTTCAGTACCCTGGGACACGGCATATGGCTACACCTTC. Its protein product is CASSSVPWDTAYGYTF.

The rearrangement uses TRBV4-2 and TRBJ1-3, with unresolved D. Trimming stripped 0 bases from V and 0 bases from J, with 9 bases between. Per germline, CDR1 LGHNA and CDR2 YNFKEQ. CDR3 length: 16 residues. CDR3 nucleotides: TGTGCCAGCAGCCAAGATAAGCGGGCCTCTGGAAACACCATATATTTT. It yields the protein CASSQDKRASGNTIYF.

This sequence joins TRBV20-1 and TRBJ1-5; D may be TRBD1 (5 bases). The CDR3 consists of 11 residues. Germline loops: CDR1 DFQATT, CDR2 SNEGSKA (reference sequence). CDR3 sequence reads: CSLTVYQPQHF. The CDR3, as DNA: TGCAGCCTGACAGTTTACCAGCCCCAGCATTTT.

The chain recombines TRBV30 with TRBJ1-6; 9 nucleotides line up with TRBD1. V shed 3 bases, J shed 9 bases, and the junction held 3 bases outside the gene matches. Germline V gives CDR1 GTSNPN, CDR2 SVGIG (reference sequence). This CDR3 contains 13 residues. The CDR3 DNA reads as TGTGCCTGGAGAGGGACAGGGCCTTCACCCCTCCACTTT. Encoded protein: CAWRGTGPSPLHF.

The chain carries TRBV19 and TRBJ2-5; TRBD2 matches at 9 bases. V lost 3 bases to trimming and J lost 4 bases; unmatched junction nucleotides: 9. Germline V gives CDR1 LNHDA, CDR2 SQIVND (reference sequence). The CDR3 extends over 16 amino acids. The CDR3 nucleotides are TGTGCCAGTAGTATGTCAGGGACTAGCCACCCAGAGACCCAGTACTTC. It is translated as CASSMSGTSHPETQYF. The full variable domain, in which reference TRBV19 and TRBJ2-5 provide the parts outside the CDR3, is DGGITQSPKYLFRKEGQNVTLSCEQNLNHDAMYWYRQDPGQGLRLIYYSQIVNDFQKGDIAEGYSVSREKKESFPLTVTSAQKNPTAFYLCASSMSGTSHPETQYFGPGTRLLVL.

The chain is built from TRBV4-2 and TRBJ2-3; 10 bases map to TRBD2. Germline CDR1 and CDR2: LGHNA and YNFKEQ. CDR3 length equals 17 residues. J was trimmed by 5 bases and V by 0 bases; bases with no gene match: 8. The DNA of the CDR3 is TGTGCCAGCAGCCAAGATCGAAGCGGGGGGGATCTAGATACGCAGTATTTT. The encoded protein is CASSQDRSGGDLDTQYF.

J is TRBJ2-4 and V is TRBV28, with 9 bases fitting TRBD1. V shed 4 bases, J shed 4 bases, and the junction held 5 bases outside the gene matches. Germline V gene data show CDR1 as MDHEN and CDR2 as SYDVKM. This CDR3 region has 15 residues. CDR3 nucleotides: TGTGCCAGCAGTTACCGTGGGACAGGGAAAAACATTCAGTACTTC. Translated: CASSYRGTGKNIQYF.

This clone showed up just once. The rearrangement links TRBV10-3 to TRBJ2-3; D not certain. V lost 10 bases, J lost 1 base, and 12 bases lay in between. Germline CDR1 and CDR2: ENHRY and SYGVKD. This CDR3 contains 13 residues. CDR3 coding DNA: TGTGCCACCCAGGACGCAGGCACAGATACGCAGTATTTT. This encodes CATQDAGTDTQYF.

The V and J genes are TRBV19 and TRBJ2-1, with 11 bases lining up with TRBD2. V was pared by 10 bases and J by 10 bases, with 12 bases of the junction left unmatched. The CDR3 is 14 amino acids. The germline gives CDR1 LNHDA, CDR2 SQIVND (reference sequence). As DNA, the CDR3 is TGTGCCACACATAGCGGGGGGGCCATGATAGAGCAGTTCTTC. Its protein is CATHSGGAMIEQFF. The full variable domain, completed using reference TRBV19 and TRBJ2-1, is DGGITQSPKYLFRKEGQNVTLSCEQNLNHDAMYWYRQDPGQGLRLIYYSQIVNDFQKGDIAEGYSVSREKKESFPLTVTSAQKNPTAFYLCATHSGGAMIEQFFGPGTRLTVL.

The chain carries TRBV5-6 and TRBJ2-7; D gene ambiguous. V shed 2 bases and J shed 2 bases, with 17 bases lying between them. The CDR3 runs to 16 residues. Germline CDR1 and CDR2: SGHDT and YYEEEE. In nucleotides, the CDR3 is TGTGCCAGCAGCTTAGTTGGGCGGTATAAGGCCTACGAGCAGTACGTC. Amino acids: CASSLVGRYKAYEQYV.

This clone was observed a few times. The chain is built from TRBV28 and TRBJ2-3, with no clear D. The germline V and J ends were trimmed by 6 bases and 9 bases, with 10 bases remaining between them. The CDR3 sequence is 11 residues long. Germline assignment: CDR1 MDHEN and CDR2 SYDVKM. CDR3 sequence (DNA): TGTGCCAGCAGCTCTTCCCGCACGCAGTATTTT. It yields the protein CASSSSRTQYF. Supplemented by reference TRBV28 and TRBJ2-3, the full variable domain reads DVKVTQSSRYLVKRTGEKVFLECVQDMDHENMFWYRQDPGLGLRLIYFSYDVKMKEKGDIPEGYSVSREKKERFSLILESASTNQTSMYLCASSSSRTQYFGPGTRLTVL.

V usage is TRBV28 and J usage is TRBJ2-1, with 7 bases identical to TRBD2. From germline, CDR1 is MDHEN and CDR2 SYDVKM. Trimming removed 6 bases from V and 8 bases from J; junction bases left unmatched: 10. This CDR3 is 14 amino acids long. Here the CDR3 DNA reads TGTGCCAGCAGGAGCGGGGCTTTACCCGATGAGCAGTTCTTC. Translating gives CASRSGALPDEQFF.

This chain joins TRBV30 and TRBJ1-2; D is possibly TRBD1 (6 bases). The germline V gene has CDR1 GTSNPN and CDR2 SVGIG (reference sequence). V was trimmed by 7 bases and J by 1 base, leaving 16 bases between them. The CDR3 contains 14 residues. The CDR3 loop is CASHGQTLNYGYTF. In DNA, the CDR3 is TGTGCCTCCCACGGACAGACACTTAACTATGGCTACACCTTC.

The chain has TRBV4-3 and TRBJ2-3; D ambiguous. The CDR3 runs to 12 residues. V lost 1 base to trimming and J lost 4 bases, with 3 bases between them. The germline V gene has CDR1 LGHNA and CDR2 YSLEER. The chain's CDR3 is CASSQAPDTQYF. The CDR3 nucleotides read TGCGCCAGCAGCCAAGCTCCAGATACGCAGTATTTT.

The CDR3 reads CASSAKTGTIQETQYF. In DNA form, the CDR3 reads TGTGCCAGCAGTGCTAAGACCGGGACTATTCAAGAGACCCAGTACTTC. The chain is built from TRBV6-1 and TRBJ2-5; 7 bases agree with TRBD2. Germline assignment: CDR1 MNHNS and CDR2 SASEGT. V shed 4 bases, J shed 2 bases, and the junction held 10 bases outside the gene matches. The CDR3 loop spans 16 amino acids.

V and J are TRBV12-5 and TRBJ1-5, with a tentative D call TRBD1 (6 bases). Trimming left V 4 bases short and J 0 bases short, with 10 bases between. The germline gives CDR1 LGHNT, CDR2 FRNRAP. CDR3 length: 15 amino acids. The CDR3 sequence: CASGSRGFSNQPQHF. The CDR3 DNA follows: TGTGCTAGTGGTTCCAGGGGTTTTAGCAATCAGCCCCAGCATTTT.

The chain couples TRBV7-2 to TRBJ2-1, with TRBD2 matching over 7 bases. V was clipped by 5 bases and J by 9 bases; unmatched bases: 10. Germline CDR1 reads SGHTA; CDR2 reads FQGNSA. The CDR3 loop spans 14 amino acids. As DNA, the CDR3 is TGTGCCAGCAGCGCAATGCAGACTAGCAGTGAGCAGTTCTTC. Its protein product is CASSAMQTSSEQFF.

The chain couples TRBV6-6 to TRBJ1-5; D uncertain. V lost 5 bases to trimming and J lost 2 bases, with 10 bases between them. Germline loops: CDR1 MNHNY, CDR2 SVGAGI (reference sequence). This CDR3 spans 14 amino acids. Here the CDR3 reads CASSRAGGNQPQHF. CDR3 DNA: TGTGCCAGCAGTCGGGCAGGCGGCAATCAGCCCCAGCATTTT.

CDR3 nucleotides: TGCGCCAGCAGGGGGACAGATTATAGCAATCAGCCCCAGCATTTT. Its protein is CASRGTDYSNQPQHF. The rearrangement joins TRBV10-2 to TRBJ1-5, with 7 nucleotides matching TRBD1. CDR1 is WSHSY, CDR2 SAAADI, per germline. After removal of 6 bases from V and 0 bases from J, the junction contained 5 bases not matched to a gene. This CDR3 region has 15 residues.